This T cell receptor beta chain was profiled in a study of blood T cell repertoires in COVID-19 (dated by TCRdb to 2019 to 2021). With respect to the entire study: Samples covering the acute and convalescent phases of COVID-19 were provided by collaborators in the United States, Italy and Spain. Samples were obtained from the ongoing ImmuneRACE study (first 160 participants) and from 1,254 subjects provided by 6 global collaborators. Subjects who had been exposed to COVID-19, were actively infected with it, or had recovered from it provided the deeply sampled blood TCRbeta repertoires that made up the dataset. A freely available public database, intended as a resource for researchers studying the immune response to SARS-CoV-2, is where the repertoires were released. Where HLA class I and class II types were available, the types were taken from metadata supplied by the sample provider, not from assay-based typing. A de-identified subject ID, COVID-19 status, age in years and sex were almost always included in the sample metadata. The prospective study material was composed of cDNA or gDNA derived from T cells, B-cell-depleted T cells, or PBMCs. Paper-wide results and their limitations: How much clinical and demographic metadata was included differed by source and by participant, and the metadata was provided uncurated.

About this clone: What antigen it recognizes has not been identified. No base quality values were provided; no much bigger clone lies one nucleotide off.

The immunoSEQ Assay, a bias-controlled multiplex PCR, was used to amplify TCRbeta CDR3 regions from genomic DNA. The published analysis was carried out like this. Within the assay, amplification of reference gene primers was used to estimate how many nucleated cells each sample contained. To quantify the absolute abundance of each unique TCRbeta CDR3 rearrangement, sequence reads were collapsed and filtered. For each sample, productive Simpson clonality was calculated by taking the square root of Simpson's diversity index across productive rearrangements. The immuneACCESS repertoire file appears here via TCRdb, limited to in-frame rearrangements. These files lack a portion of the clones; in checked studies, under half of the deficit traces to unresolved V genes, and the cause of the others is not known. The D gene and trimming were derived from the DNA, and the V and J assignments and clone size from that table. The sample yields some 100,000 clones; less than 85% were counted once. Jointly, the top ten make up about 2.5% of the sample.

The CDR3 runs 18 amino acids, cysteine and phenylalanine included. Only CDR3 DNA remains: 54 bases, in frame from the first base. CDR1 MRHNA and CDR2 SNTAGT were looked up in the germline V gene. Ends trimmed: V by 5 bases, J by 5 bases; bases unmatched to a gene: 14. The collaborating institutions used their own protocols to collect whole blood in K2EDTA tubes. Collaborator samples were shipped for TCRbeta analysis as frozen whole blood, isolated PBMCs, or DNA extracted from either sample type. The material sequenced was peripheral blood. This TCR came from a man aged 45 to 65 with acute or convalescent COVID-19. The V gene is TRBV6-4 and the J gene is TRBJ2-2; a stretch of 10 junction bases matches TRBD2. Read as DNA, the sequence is TGTGCCAGCAGTTACACAAGCGGGGGGGGCGCCGAGACCGGGGAGCTGTTTTTT. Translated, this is CASSYTSGGGAETGELFF.